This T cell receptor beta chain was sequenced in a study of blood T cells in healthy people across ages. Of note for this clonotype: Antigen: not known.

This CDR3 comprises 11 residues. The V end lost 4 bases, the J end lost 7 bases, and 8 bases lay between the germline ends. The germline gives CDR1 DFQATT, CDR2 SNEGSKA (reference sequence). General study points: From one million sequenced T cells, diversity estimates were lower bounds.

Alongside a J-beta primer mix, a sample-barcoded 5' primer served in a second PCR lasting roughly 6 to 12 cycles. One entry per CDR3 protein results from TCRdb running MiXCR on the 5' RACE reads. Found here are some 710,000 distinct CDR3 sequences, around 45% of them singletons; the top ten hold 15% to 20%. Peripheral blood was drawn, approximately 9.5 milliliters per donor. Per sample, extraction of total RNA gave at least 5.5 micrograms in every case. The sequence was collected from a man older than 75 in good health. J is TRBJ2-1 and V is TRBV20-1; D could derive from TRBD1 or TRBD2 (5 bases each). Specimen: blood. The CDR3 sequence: CSAIEGNEQFF. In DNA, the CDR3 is TGCAGTGCTATTGAGGGGAATGAGCAGTTCTTC.